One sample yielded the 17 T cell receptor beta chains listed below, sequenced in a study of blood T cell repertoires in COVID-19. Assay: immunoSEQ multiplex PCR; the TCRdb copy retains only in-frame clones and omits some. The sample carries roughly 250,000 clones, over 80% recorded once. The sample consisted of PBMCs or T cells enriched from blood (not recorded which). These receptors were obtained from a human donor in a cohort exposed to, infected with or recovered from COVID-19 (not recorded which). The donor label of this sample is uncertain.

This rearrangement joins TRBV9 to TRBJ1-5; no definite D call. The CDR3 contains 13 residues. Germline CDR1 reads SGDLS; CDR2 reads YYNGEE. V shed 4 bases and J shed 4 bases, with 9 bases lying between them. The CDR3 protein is CASSIRSNQPQHF. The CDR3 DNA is TGTGCCAGCAGCATCCGTTCGAATCAGCCCCAGCATTTT.

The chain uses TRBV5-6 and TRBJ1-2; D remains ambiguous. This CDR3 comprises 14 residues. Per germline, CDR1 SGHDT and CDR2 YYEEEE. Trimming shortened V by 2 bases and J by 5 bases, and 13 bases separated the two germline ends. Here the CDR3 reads CASSFGQVIYGYTF. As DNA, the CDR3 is TGTGCCAGCAGCTTCGGCCAGGTGATTTATGGCTACACCTTC.

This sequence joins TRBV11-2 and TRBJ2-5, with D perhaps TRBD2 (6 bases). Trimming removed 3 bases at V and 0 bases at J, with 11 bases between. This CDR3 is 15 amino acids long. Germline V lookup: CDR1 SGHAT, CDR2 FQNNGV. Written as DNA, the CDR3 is TGTGCCAGCAGCTTGTCCCCGGGGGACCAAGAGACCCAGTACTTC. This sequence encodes CASSLSPGDQETQYF.

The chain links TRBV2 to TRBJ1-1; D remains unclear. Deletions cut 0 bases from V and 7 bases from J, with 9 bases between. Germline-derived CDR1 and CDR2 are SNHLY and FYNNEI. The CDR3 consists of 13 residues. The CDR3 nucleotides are TGTGCCAGCAGTGAAGCAATGGCGGGTGAAGCTTTCTTT. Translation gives CASSEAMAGEAFF.

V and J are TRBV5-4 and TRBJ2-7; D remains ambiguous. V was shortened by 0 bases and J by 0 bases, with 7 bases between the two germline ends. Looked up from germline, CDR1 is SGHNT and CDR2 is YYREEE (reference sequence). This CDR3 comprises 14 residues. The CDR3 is CASSLGSSSYEQYF. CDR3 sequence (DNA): TGTGCCAGCAGCTTGGGGTCGAGCTCCTACGAGCAGTACTTC.

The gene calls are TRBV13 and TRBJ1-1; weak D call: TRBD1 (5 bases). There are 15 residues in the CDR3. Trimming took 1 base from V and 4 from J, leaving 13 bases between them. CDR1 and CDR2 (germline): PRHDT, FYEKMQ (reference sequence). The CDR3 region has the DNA TGTGCCAGCAGCTTAGAGGAGGGTAGGGGCACTGAAGCTTTCTTT. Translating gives CASSLEEGRGTEAFF.

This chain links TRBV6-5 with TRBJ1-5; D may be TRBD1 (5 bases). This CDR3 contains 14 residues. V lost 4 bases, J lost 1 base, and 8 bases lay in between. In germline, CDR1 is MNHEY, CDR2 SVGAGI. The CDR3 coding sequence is TGTGCCAGCAGTTCACCAGGGAGCAATCAGCCCCAGCATTTT. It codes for CASSSPGSNQPQHF.

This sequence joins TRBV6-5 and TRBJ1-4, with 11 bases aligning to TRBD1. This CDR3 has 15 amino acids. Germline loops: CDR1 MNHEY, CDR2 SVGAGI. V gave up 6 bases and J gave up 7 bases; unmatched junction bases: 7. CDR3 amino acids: CASRGPGQGGEKLFF. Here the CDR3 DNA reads TGTGCCAGCAGGGGACCGGGACAGGGGGGTGAAAAACTGTTTTTT.

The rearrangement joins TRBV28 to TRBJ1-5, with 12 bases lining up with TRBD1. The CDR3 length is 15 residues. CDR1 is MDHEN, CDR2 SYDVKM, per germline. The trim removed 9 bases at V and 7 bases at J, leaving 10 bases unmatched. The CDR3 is CASNPGQGARQPQHF. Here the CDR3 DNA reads TGTGCCAGTAATCCGGGACAGGGGGCTAGACAGCCCCAGCATTTT. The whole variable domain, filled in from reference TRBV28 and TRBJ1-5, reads DVKVTQSSRYLVKRTGEKVFLECVQDMDHENMFWYRQDPGLGLRLIYFSYDVKMKEKGDIPEGYSVSREKKERFSLILESASTNQTSMYLCASNPGQGARQPQHFGDGTRLSIL.

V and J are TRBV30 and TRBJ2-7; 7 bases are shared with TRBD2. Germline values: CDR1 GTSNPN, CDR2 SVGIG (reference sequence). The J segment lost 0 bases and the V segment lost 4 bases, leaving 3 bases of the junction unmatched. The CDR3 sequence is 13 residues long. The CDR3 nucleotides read TGTGCCTGGACGGGACTACCCTCCTACGAGCAGTACTTC. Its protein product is CAWTGLPSYEQYF.

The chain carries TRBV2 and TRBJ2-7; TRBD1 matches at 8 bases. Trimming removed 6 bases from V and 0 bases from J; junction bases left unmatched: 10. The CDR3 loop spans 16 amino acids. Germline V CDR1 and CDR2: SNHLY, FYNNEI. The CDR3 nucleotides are TGTGCCAGCAGGAGCCCGGACAGGGCGGTCTCCTACGAGCAGTACTTC. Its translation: CASRSPDRAVSYEQYF. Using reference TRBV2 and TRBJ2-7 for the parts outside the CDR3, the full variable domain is EPEVTQTPSHQVTQMGQEVILRCVPISNHLYFYWYRQILGQKVEFLVSFYNNEISEKSEIFDDQFSVERPDGSNFTLKIRSTKLEDSAMYFCASRSPDRAVSYEQYFGPGTRLTVT.

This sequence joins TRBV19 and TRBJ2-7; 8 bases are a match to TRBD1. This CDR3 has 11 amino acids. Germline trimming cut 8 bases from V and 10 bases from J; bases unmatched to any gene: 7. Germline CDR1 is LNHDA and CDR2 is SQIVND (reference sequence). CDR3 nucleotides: TGTGCCAGTGCACAGGGGGGAGATCAGTACTTC. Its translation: CASAQGGDQYF.

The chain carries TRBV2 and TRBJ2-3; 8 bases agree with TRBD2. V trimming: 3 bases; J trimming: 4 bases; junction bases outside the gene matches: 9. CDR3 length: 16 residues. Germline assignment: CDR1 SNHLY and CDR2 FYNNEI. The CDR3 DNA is TGTGCCAGCAGTGACTCGGGCCCGGGGGGGGCAGATACGCAGTATTTT. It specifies CASSDSGPGGADTQYF.

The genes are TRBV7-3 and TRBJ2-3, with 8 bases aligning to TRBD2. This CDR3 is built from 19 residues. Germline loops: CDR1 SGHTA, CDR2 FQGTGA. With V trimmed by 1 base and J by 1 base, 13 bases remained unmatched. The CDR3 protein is CASSLNPAGGDLGTDTQYF. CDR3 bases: TGTGCCAGCAGCTTAAATCCGGCGGGGGGCGACCTGGGCACAGATACGCAGTATTTT.

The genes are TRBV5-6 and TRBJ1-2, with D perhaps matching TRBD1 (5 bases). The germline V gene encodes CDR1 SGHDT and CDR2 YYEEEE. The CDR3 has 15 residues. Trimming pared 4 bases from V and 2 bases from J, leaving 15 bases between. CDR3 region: CASSLLDTYNYGYTF. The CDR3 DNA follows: TGTGCCAGCAGCCTCCTGGACACTTACAACTATGGCTACACCTTC.

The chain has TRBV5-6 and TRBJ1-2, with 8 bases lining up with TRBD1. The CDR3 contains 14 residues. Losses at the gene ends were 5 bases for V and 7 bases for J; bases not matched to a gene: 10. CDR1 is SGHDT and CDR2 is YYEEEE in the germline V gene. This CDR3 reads CASRQLRGRSGYTF. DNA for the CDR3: TGTGCCAGCAGGCAGCTCAGGGGGCGGTCTGGCTACACCTTC.

CDR3 region: CAWSAGGEQYF. Written as DNA, the CDR3 is TGTGCCTGGAGCGCCGGAGGCGAGCAGTACTTC. The chain couples TRBV30 to TRBJ2-7; D is possibly TRBD2 (5 bases). Germline V lookup: CDR1 GTSNPN, CDR2 SVGIG (reference sequence). The CDR3 totals 11 residues. Trimming took 3 bases from V and 6 from J, leaving 9 bases between them.